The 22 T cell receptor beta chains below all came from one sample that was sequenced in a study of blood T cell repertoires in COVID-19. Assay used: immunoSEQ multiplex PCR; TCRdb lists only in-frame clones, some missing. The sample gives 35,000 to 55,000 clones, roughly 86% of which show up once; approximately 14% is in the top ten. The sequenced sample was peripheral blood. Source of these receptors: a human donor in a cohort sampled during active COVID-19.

The CDR3 here is CASYGQGQNGYTF. CDR3 sequence (DNA): TGTGCCAGTTATGGACAGGGCCAGAATGGCTACACCTTC. This chain links TRBV12-3 or TRBV12-4 with TRBJ1-2; 8 nucleotides align to TRBD1. This CDR3 region has 13 residues. With 9 bases clipped from V and 6 bases from J, the junction kept 9 bases outside the gene matches.

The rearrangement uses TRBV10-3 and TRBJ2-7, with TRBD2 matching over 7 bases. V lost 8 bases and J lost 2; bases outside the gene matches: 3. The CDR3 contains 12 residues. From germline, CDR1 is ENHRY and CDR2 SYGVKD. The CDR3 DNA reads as TGTGCCATCGGGAGGGAGCCCTACGAGCAGTACTTC. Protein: CAIGREPYEQYF.

CDR3: CASSYGGFRGNYGYTF. CDR3 coding DNA: TGTGCCAGCAGTTACGGCGGTTTTCGGGGAAACTATGGCTACACCTTC. The chain links TRBV6-2 or TRBV6-3 to TRBJ1-2; D unclear. CDR1 MNHEY and CDR2 SVGEGT come from the germline V gene. Trimming left V 2 bases short and J 2 bases short, with 15 bases between. This CDR3 comprises 16 residues.

CDR3 region: CASSLVRQGRGTDTQYF. CDR3 in DNA: TGTGCCAGCAGCTTAGTGCGGCAGGGTAGGGGCACAGATACGCAGTATTTT. V usage is TRBV11-2 and J usage is TRBJ2-3, with D possibly TRBD1 on 5 matching bases. The CDR3 has 17 residues. Germline V lookup: CDR1 SGHAT, CDR2 FQNNGV. Trimming pared 1 base from V and 1 base from J, leaving 15 bases between. Variable domain in full (rest from reference TRBV11-2 and TRBJ2-3): EAGVAQSPRYKIIEKRQSVAFWCNPISGHATLYWYQQILGQGPKLLIQFQNNGVVDDSQLPKDRFSAERLKGVDSTLKIQPAKLEDSAVYLCASSLVRQGRGTDTQYFGPGTRLTVL.

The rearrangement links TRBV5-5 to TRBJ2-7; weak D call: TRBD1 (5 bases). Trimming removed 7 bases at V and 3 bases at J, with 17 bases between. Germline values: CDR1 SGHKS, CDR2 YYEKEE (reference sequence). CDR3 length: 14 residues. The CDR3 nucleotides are TGTGCCAGCGCCTTCGCGCCAGGGTACTACGAGCAGTACTTC. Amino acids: CASAFAPGYYEQYF. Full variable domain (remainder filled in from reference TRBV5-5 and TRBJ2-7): DAGVTQSPTHLIKTRGQQVTLRCSPISGHKSVSWYQQVLGQGPQFIFQYYEKEERGRGNFPDRFSARQFPNYSSELNVNALLLGDSALYLCASAFAPGYYEQYFGPGTRLTVT.

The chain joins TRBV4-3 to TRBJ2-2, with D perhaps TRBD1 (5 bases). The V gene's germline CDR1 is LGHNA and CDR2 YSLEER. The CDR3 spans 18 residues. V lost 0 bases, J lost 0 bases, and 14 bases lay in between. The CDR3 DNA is TGCGCCAGCAGCCAAGAAGGTGGACACGCCGCGAACACCGGGGAGCTGTTTTTT. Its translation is CASSQEGGHAANTGELFF.

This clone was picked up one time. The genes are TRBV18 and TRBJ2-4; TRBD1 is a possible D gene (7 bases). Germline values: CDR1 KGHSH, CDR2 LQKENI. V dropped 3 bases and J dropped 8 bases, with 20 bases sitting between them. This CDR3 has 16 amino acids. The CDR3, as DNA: TGTGCCAGCTCACCCCCGCGTGGAGGGGGCTGGGACATTCAGTACTTC. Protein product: CASSPPRGGGWDIQYF. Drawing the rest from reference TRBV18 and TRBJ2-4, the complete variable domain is NAGVMQNPRHLVRRRGQEARLRCSPMKGHSHVYWYRQLPEEGLKFMVYLQKENIIDESGMPKERFSAEFPKEGPSILRIQQVVRGDSAAYFCASSPPRGGGWDIQYFGAGTRLSVL.

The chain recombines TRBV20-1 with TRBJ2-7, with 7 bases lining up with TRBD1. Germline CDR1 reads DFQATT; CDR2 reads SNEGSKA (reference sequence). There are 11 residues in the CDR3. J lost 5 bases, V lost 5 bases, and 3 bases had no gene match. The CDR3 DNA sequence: TGCAGTGCTCCCGACAGGGACGAGCAGTACTTC. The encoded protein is CSAPDRDEQYF.

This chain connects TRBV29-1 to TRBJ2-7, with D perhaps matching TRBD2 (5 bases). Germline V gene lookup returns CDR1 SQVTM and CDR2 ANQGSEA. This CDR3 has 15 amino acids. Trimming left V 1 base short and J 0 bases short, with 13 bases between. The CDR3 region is CSVEVPDSSSYEQYF. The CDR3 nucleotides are TGCAGCGTTGAAGTGCCGGACTCGAGCTCCTACGAGCAGTACTTC.

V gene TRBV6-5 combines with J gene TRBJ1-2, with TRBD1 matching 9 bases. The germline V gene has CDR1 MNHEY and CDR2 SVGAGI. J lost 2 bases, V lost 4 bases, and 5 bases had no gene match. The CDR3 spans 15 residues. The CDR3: CASSSGTGSNYGYTF. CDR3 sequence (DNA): TGTGCCAGCAGTTCCGGGACAGGGTCGAACTATGGCTACACCTTC.

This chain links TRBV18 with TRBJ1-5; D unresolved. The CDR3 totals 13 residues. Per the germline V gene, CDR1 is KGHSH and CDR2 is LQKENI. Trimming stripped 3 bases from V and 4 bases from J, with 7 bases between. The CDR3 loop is CASSPGGNQPQHF. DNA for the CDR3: TGTGCCAGCTCACCTGGAGGGAATCAGCCCCAGCATTTT.

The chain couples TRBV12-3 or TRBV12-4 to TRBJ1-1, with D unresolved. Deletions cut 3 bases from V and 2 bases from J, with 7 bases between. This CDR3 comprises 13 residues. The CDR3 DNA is TGTGCCAGCAGTTTGGGAGGAAACACTGAAGCTTTCTTT. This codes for CASSLGGNTEAFF.

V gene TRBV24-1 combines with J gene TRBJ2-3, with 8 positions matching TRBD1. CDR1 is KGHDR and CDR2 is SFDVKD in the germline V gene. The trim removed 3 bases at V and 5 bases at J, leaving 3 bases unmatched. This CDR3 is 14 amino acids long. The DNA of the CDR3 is TGTGCCACCAGTGATCGGACAGGGAGAGATACGCAGTATTTT. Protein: CATSDRTGRDTQYF.

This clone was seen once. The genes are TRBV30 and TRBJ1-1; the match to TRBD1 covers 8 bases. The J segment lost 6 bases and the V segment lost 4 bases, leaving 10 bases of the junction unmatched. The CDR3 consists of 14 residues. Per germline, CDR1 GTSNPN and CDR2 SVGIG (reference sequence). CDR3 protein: CAWTLRGLSAEAFF. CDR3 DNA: TGTGCCTGGACTCTCAGGGGGCTGAGCGCTGAAGCTTTCTTT. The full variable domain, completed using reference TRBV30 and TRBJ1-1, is SQTIHQWPATLVQPVGSPLSLECTVEGTSNPNLYWYRQAAGRGLQLLFYSVGIGQISSEVPQNLSASRPQDRQFILSSKKLLLSDSGFYLCAWTLRGLSAEAFFGQGTRLTVV.

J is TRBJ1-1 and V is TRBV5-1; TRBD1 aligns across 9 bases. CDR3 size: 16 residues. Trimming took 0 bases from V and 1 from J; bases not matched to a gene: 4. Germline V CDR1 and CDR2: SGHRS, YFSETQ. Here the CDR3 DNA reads TGCGCCAGCAGCTTGGGGGGACAGGGTGGGAACACTGAAGCTTTCTTT. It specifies CASSLGGQGGNTEAFF.

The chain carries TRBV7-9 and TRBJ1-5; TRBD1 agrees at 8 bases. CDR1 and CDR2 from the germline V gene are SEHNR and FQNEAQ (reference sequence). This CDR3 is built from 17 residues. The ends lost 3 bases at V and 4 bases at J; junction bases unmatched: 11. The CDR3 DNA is TGTGCCAGCAGCTTGACAGGGGTTCCCACGGGAAATCAGCCCCAGCATTTT. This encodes CASSLTGVPTGNQPQHF.

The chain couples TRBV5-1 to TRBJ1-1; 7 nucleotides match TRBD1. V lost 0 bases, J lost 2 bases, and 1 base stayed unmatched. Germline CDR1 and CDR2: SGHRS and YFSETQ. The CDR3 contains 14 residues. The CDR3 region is CASSLGDRNTEAFF. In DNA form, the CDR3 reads TGCGCCAGCAGCTTGGGGGACAGAAACACTGAAGCTTTCTTT.

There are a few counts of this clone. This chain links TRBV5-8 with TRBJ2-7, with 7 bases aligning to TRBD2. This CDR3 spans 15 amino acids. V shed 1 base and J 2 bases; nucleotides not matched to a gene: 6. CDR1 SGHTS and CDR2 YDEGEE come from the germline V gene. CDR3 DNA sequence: TGTGCCAGCAGCTTGAATGGACTAGGAGCCTACGAGCAGTACTTC. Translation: CASSLNGLGAYEQYF.

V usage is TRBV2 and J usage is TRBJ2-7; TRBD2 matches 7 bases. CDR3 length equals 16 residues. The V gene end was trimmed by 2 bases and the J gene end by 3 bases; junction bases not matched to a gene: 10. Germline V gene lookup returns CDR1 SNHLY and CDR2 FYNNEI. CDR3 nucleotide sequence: TGTGCCAGCAGTGAAAGCCCTTCACTAGCGAACTACGAGCAGTACTTC. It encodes CASSESPSLANYEQYF.

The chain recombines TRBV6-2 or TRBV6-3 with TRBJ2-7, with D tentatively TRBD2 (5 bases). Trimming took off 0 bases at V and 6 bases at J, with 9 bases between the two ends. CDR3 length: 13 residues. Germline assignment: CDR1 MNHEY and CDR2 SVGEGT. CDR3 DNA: TGTGCCAGCAGTTACTCGGATGCGGGCGAGCAGTACTTC. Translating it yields CASSYSDAGEQYF.

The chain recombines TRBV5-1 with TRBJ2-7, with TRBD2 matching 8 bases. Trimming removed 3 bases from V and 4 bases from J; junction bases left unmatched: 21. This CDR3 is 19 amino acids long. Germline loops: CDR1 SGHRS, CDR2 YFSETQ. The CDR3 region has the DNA TGCGCCAGCAGCTCGGGTGTAGGGAGTGTAACGGGGGGGATATACGAGCAGTACTTC. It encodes CASSSGVGSVTGGIYEQYF.

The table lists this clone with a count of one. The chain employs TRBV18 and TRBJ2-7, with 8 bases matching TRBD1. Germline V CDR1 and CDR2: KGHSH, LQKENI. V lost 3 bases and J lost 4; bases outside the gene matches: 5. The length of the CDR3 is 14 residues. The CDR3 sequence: CASSPGQGRYEQYF. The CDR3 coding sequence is TGTGCCAGCTCACCCGGACAGGGTAGATACGAGCAGTACTTC.